The next 13 T cell receptor beta chains were all read from a single sample in a study of tumor-infiltrating lymphocytes in oesophageal squamous cell carcinoma. One entry per CDR3 protein results from TCRdb running MiXCR on the PCR reads. The table shows approximately 12,000 distinct CDR3 sequences, with about 60% occurring only once. The sequencing sample was made of esophageal tumor tissue. Receptors originate from a male donor with esophageal squamous cell carcinoma.

This clonotype qualifies as medium-sized. The chain joins TRBV24-1 to TRBJ2-5; 9 positions match TRBD1. The CDR3 loop spans 17 amino acids. From germline, CDR1 is KGHDR and CDR2 SFDVKD. The trim removed 2 bases at V and 3 bases at J, leaving 9 bases unmatched. The CDR3 DNA follows: TGTGCCACCAGTGATTCGACAGGGGGATGGTCCGAAGAGACCCAGTACTTC. Amino acid sequence: CATSDSTGGWSEETQYF.

This chain links TRBV5-1 with TRBJ1-1; D is unclear. The germline V gene has CDR1 SGHRS and CDR2 YFSETQ. Deletions cut 2 bases from V and 1 base from J, with 6 bases between. This CDR3 has 13 residues. The DNA for the CDR3 is TGCGCCAGCAGCTTCGAAGAGAACACTGAAGCTTTCTTT. Translated, it gives CASSFEENTEAFF.

This sequence joins TRBV7-3 and TRBJ2-5, with D perhaps assigned TRBD1 or TRBD2 (5 bases each). Germline CDR1 SGHTA, CDR2 FQGTGA. This CDR3 region has 15 residues. Trimming left V 4 bases short and J 5 bases short, with 17 bases between. This CDR3 reads CASSCPPTGRETQYF. CDR3 DNA: TGTGCCAGCAGCTGTCCACCCACGGGGCGGGAGACCCAGTACTTC.

V usage is TRBV6-2 or TRBV6-3 and J usage is TRBJ1-5; D perhaps matches TRBD1 (6 bases). V dropped 3 bases and J dropped 4 bases, with 16 bases sitting between them. The germline V gene encodes CDR1 MNHEY and CDR2 SVGEGT. This CDR3 is 16 amino acids long. The chain's CDR3 is CASSYPPGVRNQPQHF. Written as DNA, the CDR3 is TGTGCCAGCAGTTATCCGCCAGGGGTTCGTAATCAGCCCCAGCATTTT.

The genes are TRBV24-1 and TRBJ2-3, with D perhaps given as TRBD1 or TRBD2 (6 bases each). Trimming shortened V by 7 bases and J by 1 base, and 14 bases separated the two germline ends. Per the germline V gene, CDR1 is KGHDR and CDR2 is SFDVKD. The CDR3 is made up of 15 amino acids. This CDR3 reads CATRQGGVGTDTQYF. CDR3 nucleotides: TGTGCCACCAGACAGGGAGGTGTGGGCACAGATACGCAGTATTTT.

This clonotype has at least ten counts. The chain recombines TRBV5-6 with TRBJ2-3; the match to TRBD2 covers 9 bases. The CDR3 totals 19 residues. The germline V gene has CDR1 SGHDT and CDR2 YYEEEE. The trim removed 4 bases at V and 0 bases at J, leaving 15 bases unmatched. The CDR3 coding sequence is TGTGCCAGCAGCCACCCCGGGGGCCTAGCGGGATTTAGCACAGATACGCAGTATTTT. This encodes CASSHPGGLAGFSTDTQYF.

Concerning this clonotype itself: A read error may account for a junction end that differs from germline. V usage is TRBV5-4 and J usage is TRBJ2-3, with 7 bases fitting TRBD1. The CDR3 consists of 16 residues. From germline, CDR1 is SGHNT and CDR2 YYREEE (reference sequence). The CDR3 DNA is TGCGCCAGCAGCCCCGGGCGGACAGGAAGCACAGATACGCAGTATTTT. As protein: CASSPGRTGSTDTQYF.

The chain couples TRBV10-3 to TRBJ2-1; D is possibly TRBD1 (5 bases). With the DNA end fitting TRBJ1-2 better, the J assignment may be wrong. There are 13 residues in the CDR3. Germline CDR1 is ENHRY and CDR2 is SYGVKD. The CDR3 sequence: CAISPQGNYGYTF. CDR3 DNA: TGTGCCATCAGCCCGCAGGGTAACTATGGCTACACCTTC.

This clonotype has at least ten counts. CDR3 protein: CASRDRSPGQGAGANVLTF. The CDR3 region has the DNA TGTGCCAGCAGAGATAGGAGCCCGGGACAGGGGGCTGGGGCCAACGTCCTGACTTTC. V gene TRBV27 combines with J gene TRBJ2-6; 11 bases are a match to TRBD1. CDR3 length: 19 amino acids. After removal of 6 bases from V and 2 bases from J, the junction contained 12 bases not matched to a gene. Per germline, CDR1 MNHEY and CDR2 SMNVEV (reference sequence).

J is TRBJ2-1 and V is TRBV7-3; perhaps TRBD1 as D (7 bases). With the DNA end fitting TRBJ2-7 better, the J assignment may be wrong. The CDR3 contains 14 residues. Germline V gives CDR1 SGHTA, CDR2 FQGTGA. CDR3 nucleotide sequence: TGTGCCAGCAGCTTACAGGGGGGTCCCGATGAGCAGTACTTC. Encoded protein: CASSLQGGPDEQYF.

The V gene is TRBV7-2, the J gene TRBJ2-1, with 15 bases that match TRBD2. The DNA end is more similar to TRBJ2-7, so the J call may be wrong. CDR3 length: 16 residues. Per germline, CDR1 SGHTA and CDR2 FQGNSA. CDR3: CASSFGLAGGGYEQYF. Here the CDR3 DNA reads TGTGCCAGCAGCTTCGGACTAGCGGGAGGGGGGTACGAGCAGTACTTC.

The rearrangement joins TRBV10-3 to TRBJ2-4; D is possibly TRBD1 or TRBD2 (5 bases each). The V end lost 3 bases, the J end lost 13 bases, and 16 bases lay between the germline ends. The CDR3 extends over 13 amino acids. Germline values: CDR1 ENHRY, CDR2 SYGVKD. The CDR3 here is CAISEGDAEQQYF. As DNA, the CDR3 is TGTGCCATCAGTGAAGGGGACGCGGAGCAGCAGTACTTC.

This rearrangement joins TRBV28 to TRBJ1-1, with a tentative D call TRBD1 (6 bases). The V end lost 5 bases, the J end lost 1 base, and 20 bases lay between the germline ends. Germline CDR1 and CDR2: MDHEN and SYDVKM. This CDR3 spans 17 amino acids. The DNA for the CDR3 is TGTGCCAGCAGTCCCCCTCGCAGGGGAGTATGGAACACTGAAGCTTTCTTT. Amino acid sequence: CASSPPRRGVWNTEAFF.